This entry lists 28 T cell receptor beta chains sequenced from one sample in a study of Ad26.COV2.S vaccination and SARS-CoV-2 variants. TCRdb keeps only in-frame clones here, not all; method: immunoSEQ multiplex PCR. The sample holds 350,000 to 500,000 clones, about nine tenths seen once. Stated treatment: roughly 20 received Ad26.COV2.S at low or high dose, single or two shots; 5 received placebo; per-sample allocation not given. Each sample was drawn 63 days after the first injection (of vaccine or placebo). Specimen: peripheral blood, collected in a trial of Ad26.COV2.S vaccine versus placebo. These receptors were taken from a person between 18 and 65 years old who received the Ad26.COV2.S COVID-19 vaccine or a placebo.

This sequence joins TRBV5-5 and TRBJ1-5; no clear D. Germline CDR1 and CDR2: SGHKS and YYEKEE (reference sequence). V was clipped by 0 bases and J by 8 bases, with 15 bases between them. The CDR3 spans 15 residues. Written as DNA, the CDR3 is TGTGCCAGCAGCTTGGCGCCTTTCCCTTACGAGCCCCAGCATTTT. Translated, it gives CASSLAPFPYEPQHF.

V gene TRBV14 combines with J gene TRBJ2-7, with TRBD2 matching over 7 bases. The CDR3 sequence is 16 residues long. From germline, CDR1 is SGHDN and CDR2 FVKESK. V shed 4 bases and J 3 bases; nucleotides not matched to a gene: 12. The CDR3 DNA sequence: TGTGCCAGCAGCCCTATACAGGCCCGGGGGGACTACGAGCAGTACTTC. It specifies CASSPIQARGDYEQYF.

The chain joins TRBV27 to TRBJ1-2; TRBD1 might be the D (5 bases). Germline V gene data show CDR1 as MNHEY and CDR2 as SMNVEV (reference sequence). Deletions cut 6 bases from V and 6 bases from J, with 8 bases between. The CDR3 runs 11 residues. The CDR3 region has the DNA TGTGCCAGCAGGGGGGGAGATGGCTACACCTTC. It is translated as CASRGGDGYTF.

This sequence joins TRBV7-2 and TRBJ2-7; maybe TRBD2 (6 bases). Germline CDR1 SGHTA, CDR2 FQGNSA. V was cut by 1 base and J by 3 bases, with 7 bases left in between. The length of the CDR3 is 13 residues. The CDR3 DNA is TGTGCCAGCAGCTTAGGACTAGGCTACGAGCAGTACTTC. It specifies CASSLGLGYEQYF.

V and J are TRBV28 and TRBJ2-5; a possible D gene is TRBD1 (6 bases). V was shortened by 6 bases and J by 3 bases, with 17 bases between the two germline ends. CDR1 and CDR2 from the germline V gene are MDHEN and SYDVKM. The CDR3 runs 15 residues. The CDR3 bases are TGTGCCAGCAGCCCTCCCGACAGGCCCAAAGAGACCCAGTACTTC. Its translation is CASSPPDRPKETQYF. Combining the CDR3 with reference TRBV28 and TRBJ2-5 gives the whole variable domain DVKVTQSSRYLVKRTGEKVFLECVQDMDHENMFWYRQDPGLGLRLIYFSYDVKMKEKGDIPEGYSVSREKKERFSLILESASTNQTSMYLCASSPPDRPKETQYFGPGTRLLVL.

The rearrangement uses TRBV7-2 and TRBJ1-5; a weak D match, TRBD1 (6 bases). This CDR3 spans 13 amino acids. V was cut by 3 bases and J by 5 bases, with 8 bases left in between. Germline V gene data show CDR1 as SGHTA and CDR2 as FQGNSA. CDR3 DNA: TGTGCCAGCAGCTTCGAGGGGGATCAGCCCCAGCATTTT. Amino acids: CASSFEGDQPQHF.

The V and J genes are TRBV10-1 and TRBJ2-2; 11 bases agree with TRBD2. This CDR3 region has 17 residues. Trimming took 7 bases from V and 0 from J; bases not matched to a gene: 7. Germline V gene lookup returns CDR1 WNHNN and CDR2 SYGVQD (reference sequence). CDR3 loop: CASNPGLADANTGELFF. The CDR3 DNA reads TGCGCCAGCAATCCGGGACTAGCGGACGCGAACACCGGGGAGCTGTTTTTT.

The chain uses TRBV5-4 and TRBJ2-5, with D hard to call. The CDR3 runs to 13 residues. Germline V gene data show CDR1 as SGHNT and CDR2 as YYREEE (reference sequence). The V and J ends lost 0 bases and 2 bases respectively, with 5 bases between them. CDR3 coding DNA: TGTGCCAGCAGCTTGGACAGTCAAGAGACCCAGTACTTC. This translates into CASSLDSQETQYF.

The chain combines TRBV5-1 with TRBJ2-3, with TRBD2 matching 11 bases. This CDR3 is 18 amino acids long. V lost 0 bases to trimming and J lost 2 bases; unmatched junction nucleotides: 8. The germline CDR1 and CDR2 sequences are SGHRS and YFSETQ. Here the CDR3 reads CASSLEVLGLADTDTQYF. DNA of the CDR3: TGCGCCAGCAGCTTGGAGGTCCTGGGACTAGCGGACACAGATACGCAGTATTTT.

The V and J genes are TRBV9 and TRBJ2-6; D remains ambiguous. CDR3 length equals 16 residues. Trimming left V 0 bases short and J 4 bases short, with 11 bases between. Germline V gene sequence: CDR1 SGDLS, CDR2 YYNGEE. CDR3 residues: CASSVGRVSGANVLTF. CDR3 bases: TGTGCCAGCAGCGTAGGTAGGGTGAGCGGGGCCAACGTCCTGACTTTC. Together with reference TRBV9 and TRBJ2-6, the CDR3 gives the full variable domain: DSGVTQTPKHLITATGQRVTLRCSPRSGDLSVYWYQQSLDQGLQFLIQYYNGEERAKGNILERFSAQQFPDLHSELNLSSLELGDSALYFCASSVGRVSGANVLTFGAGSRLTVL.

The V and J genes are TRBV6-6 and TRBJ2-3; D tentatively fits TRBD1 or TRBD2 (6 bases each). Germline V gene sequence: CDR1 MNHNY, CDR2 SVGAGI (reference sequence). There are 15 residues in the CDR3. V was pared by 6 bases and J by 4 bases, with 17 bases between. The CDR3 loop is CASRRQAVAADTQYF. The CDR3 DNA follows: TGTGCCAGCAGGCGACAGGCGGTAGCGGCAGATACGCAGTATTTT.

The rearrangement links TRBV19 to TRBJ2-2; 7 bases fit TRBD2. The CDR3 is 16 residues long. V was clipped by 6 bases and J by 2 bases; unmatched bases: 9. Germline CDR1 reads LNHDA; CDR2 reads SQIVND (reference sequence). CDR3 sequence reads: CASRDLGGINTGELFF. Written as DNA, the CDR3 is TGTGCCAGTAGAGACCTGGGAGGGATCAACACCGGGGAGCTGTTTTTT.

This chain uses TRBV30 with TRBJ1-2; D unresolved. Looked up from germline, CDR1 is GTSNPN and CDR2 is SVGIG (reference sequence). The CDR3 runs 10 residues. V gave up 4 bases and J gave up 4 bases, with 4 bases separating them. The CDR3 sequence: CAWMSYGYTF. DNA for the CDR3: TGTGCCTGGATGTCCTATGGCTACACCTTC. The full variable domain, its missing parts supplied by reference TRBV30 and TRBJ1-2, is SQTIHQWPATLVQPVGSPLSLECTVEGTSNPNLYWYRQAAGRGLQLLFYSVGIGQISSEVPQNLSASRPQDRQFILSSKKLLLSDSGFYLCAWMSYGYTFGSGTRLTVV.

The chain couples TRBV21-1 to TRBJ1-5. TRBV21-1 is flagged as a pseudogene. The length of the CDR3 is 15 residues. CDR3 sequence (DNA): TGTGCCAGCAGCCTGGTGAGAGATTGCAATCAGCCCCAGCATTTT. Amino acid sequence: CASSLVRDCNQPQHF.

This chain links TRBV7-6 with TRBJ2-1; 9 bases align to TRBD1. The CDR3 is 16 residues long. From germline, CDR1 is SGHVS and CDR2 FNYEAQ. The J segment lost 8 bases and the V segment lost 0 bases, leaving 8 bases of the junction unmatched. The CDR3 bases are TGTGCCAGCAGCTTAGCAGCCGGGACAGGGTTCGATGAGCAGTTCTTC. Residues: CASSLAAGTGFDEQFF.

V is TRBV13 and J is TRBJ1-4; D is uncertain. V dropped 5 bases and J dropped 8 bases, with 9 bases sitting between them. The germline V gene has CDR1 PRHDT and CDR2 FYEKMQ (reference sequence). CDR3 length: 12 amino acids. CDR3 DNA: TGTGCCAGCAGCAGGGCGGGCGAAAAACTGTTTTTT. Protein: CASSRAGEKLFF.

A single count supports this clone. The chain couples TRBV7-2 to TRBJ1-1; maybe TRBD1 (6 bases). This CDR3 has 15 amino acids. The V end lost 7 bases, the J end lost 4 bases, and 19 bases lay between the germline ends. Germline V lookup: CDR1 SGHTA, CDR2 FQGNSA. The CDR3 sequence: CASTTGQSWGTEAFF. DNA for the CDR3: TGTGCCAGCACCACAGGACAGTCCTGGGGCACTGAAGCTTTCTTT. Full variable domain (outside the CDR3, taken from reference TRBV7-2 and TRBJ1-1): GAGVSQSPSNKVTEKGKDVELRCDPISGHTALYWYRQSLGQGLEFLIYFQGNSAPDKSGLPSDRFSAERTGGSVSTLTIQRTQQEDSAVYLCASTTGQSWGTEAFFGQGTRLTVV.

The V gene is TRBV10-1, the J gene TRBJ2-7, with D unclear. V was shortened by 0 bases and J by 3 bases, with 6 bases between the two germline ends. The length of the CDR3 is 13 residues. Germline CDR1 is WNHNN and CDR2 is SYGVQD (reference sequence). CDR3 DNA sequence: TGCGCCAGCAGTGAGTCGAACAGCTACGAGCAGTACTTC. It encodes CASSESNSYEQYF.

This chain uses TRBV21-1 with TRBJ2-2; the D call of TRBD1 is as the table states it, not checked on the DNA. TRBV21-1 is a known pseudogene. This CDR3 has 19 residues. In DNA, the CDR3 is TGTGCCAGCAGCAAAGGAACGCCGGGACAGGGGCTATTCACCGGGGAGCTGTTTTTT. Amino acid sequence: CASSKGTPGQGLFTGELFF.

The CDR3 here is CASSPYLPSGIPYNEQFF. For the CDR3, the DNA is TGTGCCAGCAGTCCCTATCTACCAAGCGGGATCCCTTACAATGAGCAGTTCTTC. J is TRBJ2-1 and V is TRBV28; 7 bases are a match to TRBD2. The length of the CDR3 is 18 residues. V shed 5 bases and J 4 bases; nucleotides not matched to a gene: 17. Germline V gives CDR1 MDHEN, CDR2 SYDVKM.

The chain combines TRBV7-9 with TRBJ2-7; tentatively, D is TRBD1 (6 bases). Germline V gene sequence: CDR1 SEHNR, CDR2 FQNEAQ (reference sequence). The CDR3 consists of 15 residues. Trimming left V 5 bases short and J 2 bases short, with 16 bases between. In DNA, the CDR3 is TGTGCCAGCAGCCACCACAGGGATTCCCCCTACGAGCAGTACTTC. This gives the protein CASSHHRDSPYEQYF. Based on the CDR3 plus reference TRBV7-9 and TRBJ2-7, the full variable domain is DTGVSQNPRHKITKRGQNVTFRCDPISEHNRLYWYRQTLGQGPEFLTYFQNEAQLEKSRLLSDRFSAERPKGSFSTLEIQRTEQGDSAMYLCASSHHRDSPYEQYFGPGTRLTVT.

CDR3 in amino acids: CASSSKAGFQETQYF. The CDR3 DNA sequence: TGTGCCAGCAGTTCAAAAGCGGGATTTCAAGAGACCCAGTACTTC. This chain links TRBV6-2 or TRBV6-3 with TRBJ2-5, with TRBD2 matching over 7 bases. Germline-derived CDR1 and CDR2 are MNHEY and SVGEGT. V shed 4 bases, J shed 2 bases, and the junction held 7 bases outside the gene matches. The CDR3 totals 15 residues.

The gene calls are TRBV6-5 and TRBJ2-1; 7 bases map to TRBD2. After removal of 8 bases from V and 9 bases from J, the junction contained 7 bases not matched to a gene. The length of the CDR3 is 12 residues. CDR1 is MNHEY, CDR2 SVGAGI, per germline. The CDR3 nucleotides read TGTGCCAGCGGGGGGGTTGGGGGTGAGCAGTTCTTC. It encodes CASGGVGGEQFF.

The chain uses TRBV5-6 and TRBJ2-7, with 10 bases fitting TRBD1. Trimming at V came to 4 bases and at J to 3 bases, leaving 7 bases not matched to a gene. This CDR3 has 15 residues. Per the germline V gene, CDR1 is SGHDT and CDR2 is YYEEEE. The CDR3 DNA reads as TGTGCCAGCAGCACCTCCGGGACAGGGGACTACGAGCAGTACTTC. As protein: CASSTSGTGDYEQYF.

The CDR3 here is CASSARTGLYEQYF. CDR3 in DNA: TGTGCCAGCAGCGCAAGGACAGGGCTGTACGAGCAGTACTTC. The chain joins TRBV21-1 to TRBJ2-7; the table's D call, TRBD1, was not checked against the DNA. TRBV21-1 is a pseudogene segment. The CDR3 is 14 amino acids.

The chain joins TRBV20-1 to TRBJ2-4; the D gene is possibly TRBD2 (5 bases). V gave up 3 bases and J gave up 8 bases, with 14 bases separating them. In germline, CDR1 is DFQATT, CDR2 SNEGSKA (reference sequence). The length of the CDR3 is 13 residues. Here the CDR3 DNA reads TGCAGTGCTAGTCCCCGGGATCGACACATTCAGTACTTC. It specifies CSASPRDRHIQYF.

The chain links TRBV4-1 to TRBJ2-4, with D unresolved. Trimming took off 0 bases at V and 3 bases at J, with 12 bases between the two ends. Looked up from germline, CDR1 is MGHRA and CDR2 is YSYEKL. The CDR3 contains 16 residues. The CDR3, as DNA: TGCGCCAGCAGCCAAGAAAGGGTTCCCGGCAAAAACATTCAGTACTTC. Translating gives CASSQERVPGKNIQYF.

The chain combines TRBV11-2 with TRBJ1-2; D remains unclear. The CDR3 loop spans 17 amino acids. Between the trimmed V and J ends, which lost 1 base and 5 bases, there was a span of 20 bases. In germline, CDR1 is SGHAT, CDR2 FQNNGV. In DNA, the CDR3 is TGTGCCAGCAGCTTAGTAATAGGCTCTCGAGCCTTGTATGGCTACACCTTC. Protein: CASSLVIGSRALYGYTF. Full variable domain (remainder filled in from reference TRBV11-2 and TRBJ1-2): EAGVAQSPRYKIIEKRQSVAFWCNPISGHATLYWYQQILGQGPKLLIQFQNNGVVDDSQLPKDRFSAERLKGVDSTLKIQPAKLEDSAVYLCASSLVIGSRALYGYTFGSGTRLTVV.